This T cell receptor beta chain is from a study of cytomegalovirus exposure and HLA in healthy donors. Study in general: There were nearly 120 million unique TCR beta sequences, drawn from 180 million or so T cells, in an earlier analysis. Study-wide findings and caveats: Another analysis was done later, and it associated approximately 17,000 TCR beta sequences with HLA alleles at 0.05 false discovery rate.

Germline CDR1 is MNHNS and CDR2 is SASEGT. After removal of 3 bases from V and 2 bases from J, the junction contained 1 base not matched to a gene. CDR3 length: 16 residues. Only a few counts were recorded for this clone. As yet, its antigen is unknown. In the PCR, 60 Vbeta and 13 Jbeta primers were used. The method was immunoSEQ multiplex PCR; TCRdb's version includes in-frame clones alone and lacks a portion of them. Here the sample spans 180,000 or so clones, roughly 88% being singletons. The chain joins TRBV6-1 to TRBJ2-6; 10 nucleotides align to TRBD2. This clonotype originated in a man younger than 35 in good health and CMV-seropositive. The sequenced material came from PBMCs. CDR3 DNA sequence: TGTGCCAGCAGTGAGAGCGGGGGGGCTGGGGCCAACGTCCTGACTTTC. It encodes CASSESGGAGANVLTF.